This TCR beta chain was sequenced during a study of T cell changes during pregnancy in multiple sclerosis. There are 14 residues in the CDR3. In germline, CDR1 is SGDLS, CDR2 YYNGEE. With 2 bases clipped from V and 7 bases from J, the junction kept 6 bases outside the gene matches. Measured with immunoSEQ multiplex PCR; TCRdb has only the in-frame clones, and not every one. The table lists approximately 100,000 clones, roughly nine tenths of them singletons, with more than 0.95% in the top ten. This chain uses TRBV9 with TRBJ2-1; 7 bases are shared with TRBD2. This clonotype was sampled from a female donor with multiple sclerosis, enrolled in a pregnancy study. The sample consisted of peripheral blood, taken in the second trimester of pregnancy. The CDR3 sequence is CASSVGLGGNEQFF. CDR3 nucleotides: TGTGCCAGCAGCGTGGGACTGGGGGGGAATGAGCAGTTCTTC.